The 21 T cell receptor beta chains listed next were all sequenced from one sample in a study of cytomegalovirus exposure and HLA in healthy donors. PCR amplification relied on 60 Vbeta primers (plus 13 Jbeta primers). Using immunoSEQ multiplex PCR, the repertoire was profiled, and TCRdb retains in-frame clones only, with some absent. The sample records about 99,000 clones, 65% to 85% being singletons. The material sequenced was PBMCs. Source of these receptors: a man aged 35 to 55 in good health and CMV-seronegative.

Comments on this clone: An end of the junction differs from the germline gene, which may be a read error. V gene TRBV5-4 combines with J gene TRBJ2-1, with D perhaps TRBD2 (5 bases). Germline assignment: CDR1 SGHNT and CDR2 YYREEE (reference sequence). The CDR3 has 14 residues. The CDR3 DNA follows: TGTGCCAGCAGCTTGGCGACGGGATACAATGAGCAGCTCTTC. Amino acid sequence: CASSLATGYNEQLF.

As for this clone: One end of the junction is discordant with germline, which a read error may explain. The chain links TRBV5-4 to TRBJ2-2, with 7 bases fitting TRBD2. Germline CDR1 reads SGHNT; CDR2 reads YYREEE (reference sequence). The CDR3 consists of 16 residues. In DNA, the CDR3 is TGTGCCAGCAGCTTGGGTCCGATGGGAGGGACCGGGGAGCTGGTTTTT. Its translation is CASSLGPMGGTGELVF. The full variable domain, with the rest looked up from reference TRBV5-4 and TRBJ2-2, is ETGVTQSPTHLIKTRGQQVTLRCSSQSGHNTVSWYQQALGQGPQFIFQYYREEENGRGNFPPRFSGLQFPNYSSELNVNALELDDSALYLCASSLGPMGGTGELVFGEGSRLTVL.

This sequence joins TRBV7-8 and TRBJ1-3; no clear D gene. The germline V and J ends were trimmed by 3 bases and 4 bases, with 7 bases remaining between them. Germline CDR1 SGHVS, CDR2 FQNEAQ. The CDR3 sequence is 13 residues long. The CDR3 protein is CASSFPQGNTIYF. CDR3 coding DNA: TGTGCCAGCAGCTTCCCACAGGGAAACACCATATATTTT.

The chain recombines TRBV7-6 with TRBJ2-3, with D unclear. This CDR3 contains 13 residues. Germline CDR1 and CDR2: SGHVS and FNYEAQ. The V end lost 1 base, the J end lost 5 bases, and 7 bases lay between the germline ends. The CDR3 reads CASSLVPRDTQYF. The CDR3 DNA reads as TGTGCCAGCAGCTTAGTGCCCAGAGATACGCAGTATTTT.

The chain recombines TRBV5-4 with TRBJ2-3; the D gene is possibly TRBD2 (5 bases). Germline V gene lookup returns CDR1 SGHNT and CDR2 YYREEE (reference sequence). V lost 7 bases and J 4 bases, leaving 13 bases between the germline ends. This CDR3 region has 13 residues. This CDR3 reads CASGNHGADTQYF. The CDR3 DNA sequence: TGTGCCAGCGGGAATCACGGGGCAGATACGCAGTATTTT.

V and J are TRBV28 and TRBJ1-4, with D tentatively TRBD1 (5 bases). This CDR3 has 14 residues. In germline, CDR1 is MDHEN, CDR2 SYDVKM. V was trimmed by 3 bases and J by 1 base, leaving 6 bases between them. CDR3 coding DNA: TGTGCCAGCAGTTTGGGGGGAACTAATGAAAAACTGTTTTTT. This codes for CASSLGGTNEKLFF.

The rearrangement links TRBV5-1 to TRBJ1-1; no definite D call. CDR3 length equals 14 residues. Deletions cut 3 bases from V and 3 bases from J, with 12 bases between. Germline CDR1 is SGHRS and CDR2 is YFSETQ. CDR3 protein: CASSSNPGDTEAFF. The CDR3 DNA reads TGCGCCAGCAGCTCAAACCCCGGGGACACTGAAGCTTTCTTT.

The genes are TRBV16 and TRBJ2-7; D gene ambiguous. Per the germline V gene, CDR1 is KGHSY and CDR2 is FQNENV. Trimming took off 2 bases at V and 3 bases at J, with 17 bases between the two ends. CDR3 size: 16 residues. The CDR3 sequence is CASSQRSNMRFYEQYF. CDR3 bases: TGTGCCAGCAGCCAACGCTCGAACATGAGGTTCTACGAGCAGTACTTC.

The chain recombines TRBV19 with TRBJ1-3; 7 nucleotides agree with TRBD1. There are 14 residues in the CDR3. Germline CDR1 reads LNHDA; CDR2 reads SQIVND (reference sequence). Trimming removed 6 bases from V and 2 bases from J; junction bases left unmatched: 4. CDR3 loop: CASSRDSTGNTIYF. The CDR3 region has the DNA TGTGCCAGTAGCAGGGACAGTACTGGAAACACCATATATTTT. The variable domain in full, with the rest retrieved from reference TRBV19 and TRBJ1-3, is DGGITQSPKYLFRKEGQNVTLSCEQNLNHDAMYWYRQDPGQGLRLIYYSQIVNDFQKGDIAEGYSVSREKKESFPLTVTSAQKNPTAFYLCASSRDSTGNTIYFGEGSWLTVV.

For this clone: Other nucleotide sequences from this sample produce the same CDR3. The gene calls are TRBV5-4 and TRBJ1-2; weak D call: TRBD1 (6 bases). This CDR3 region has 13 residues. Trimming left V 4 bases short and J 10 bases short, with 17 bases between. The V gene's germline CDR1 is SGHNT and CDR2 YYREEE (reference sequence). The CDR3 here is CASSTTGNNAYTF. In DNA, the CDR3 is TGTGCCAGCAGCACCACAGGGAACAACGCCTACACCTTC.

CDR3 loop: CASSPRGSGAYEQYF. The CDR3 coding sequence is TGTGCCAGCAGTCCCCGGGGGAGCGGGGCCTACGAGCAGTACTTC. The V gene is TRBV28, the J gene TRBJ2-7, with 7 bases matching TRBD2. Trimming at V came to 5 bases and at J to 2 bases, leaving 9 bases not matched to a gene. The CDR3 contains 15 residues. The V gene's germline CDR1 is MDHEN and CDR2 SYDVKM. Looking up the rest from reference TRBV28 and TRBJ2-7 gives the full variable domain: DVKVTQSSRYLVKRTGEKVFLECVQDMDHENMFWYRQDPGLGLRLIYFSYDVKMKEKGDIPEGYSVSREKKERFSLILESASTNQTSMYLCASSPRGSGAYEQYFGPGTRLTVT.

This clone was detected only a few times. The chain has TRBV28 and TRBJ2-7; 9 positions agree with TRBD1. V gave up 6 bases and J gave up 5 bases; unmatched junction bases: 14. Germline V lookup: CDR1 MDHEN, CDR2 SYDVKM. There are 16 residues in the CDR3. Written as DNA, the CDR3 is TGTGCCAGCAGCCCTTCCGGGACAGGGAAAACCCACGAGCAGTACTTC. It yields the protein CASSPSGTGKTHEQYF.

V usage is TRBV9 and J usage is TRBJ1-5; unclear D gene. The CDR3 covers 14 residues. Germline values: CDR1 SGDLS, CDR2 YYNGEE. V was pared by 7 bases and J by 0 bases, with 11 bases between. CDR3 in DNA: TGTGCCAGCGGAGACGGTCATAGCAATCAGCCCCAGCATTTT. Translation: CASGDGHSNQPQHF.

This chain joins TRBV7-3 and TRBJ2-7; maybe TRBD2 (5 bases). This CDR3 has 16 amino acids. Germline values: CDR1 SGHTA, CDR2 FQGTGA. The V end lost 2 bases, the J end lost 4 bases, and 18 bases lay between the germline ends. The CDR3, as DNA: TGTGCCAGCAGCTTAGTTCCCACCCTGGACTTGTACGAGCAGTACTTC. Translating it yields CASSLVPTLDLYEQYF.

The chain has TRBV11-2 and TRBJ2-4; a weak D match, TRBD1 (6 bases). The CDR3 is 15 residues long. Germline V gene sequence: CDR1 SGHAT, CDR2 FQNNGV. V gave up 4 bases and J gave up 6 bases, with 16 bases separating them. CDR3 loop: CASSSIQGTRNIQYF. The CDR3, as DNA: TGTGCCAGCAGCTCGATACAGGGCACAAGAAACATTCAGTACTTC.

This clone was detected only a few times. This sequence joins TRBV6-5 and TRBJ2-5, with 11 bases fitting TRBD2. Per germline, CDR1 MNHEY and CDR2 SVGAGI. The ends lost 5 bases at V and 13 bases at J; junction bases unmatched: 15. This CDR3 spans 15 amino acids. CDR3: CASSTDGTSGNDPYF. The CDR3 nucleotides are TGTGCCAGCAGTACCGACGGGACTAGCGGAAATGACCCGTACTTC.

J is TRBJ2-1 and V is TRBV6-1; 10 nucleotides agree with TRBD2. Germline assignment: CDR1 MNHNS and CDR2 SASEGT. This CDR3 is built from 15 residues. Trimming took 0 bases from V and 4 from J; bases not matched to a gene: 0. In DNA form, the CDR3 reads TGTGCCAGCAGTGAAGCAGCGGGAGGGTACAATGAGCAGTTCTTC. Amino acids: CASSEAAGGYNEQFF.

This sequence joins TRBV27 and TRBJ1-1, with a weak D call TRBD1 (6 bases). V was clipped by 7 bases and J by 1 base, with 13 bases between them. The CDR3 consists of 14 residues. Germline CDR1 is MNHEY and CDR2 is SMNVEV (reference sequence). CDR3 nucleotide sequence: TGTGCCAGCAAACCGAGGACAGAGAACACTGAAGCTTTCTTT. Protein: CASKPRTENTEAFF.

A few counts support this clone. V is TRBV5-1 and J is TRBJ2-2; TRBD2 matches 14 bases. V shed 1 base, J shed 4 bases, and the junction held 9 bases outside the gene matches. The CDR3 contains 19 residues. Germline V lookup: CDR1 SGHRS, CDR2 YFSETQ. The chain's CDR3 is CASSLQGTSGSFGTGELFF. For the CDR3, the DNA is TGCGCCAGCAGCTTGCAAGGGACTAGCGGGAGTTTCGGCACCGGGGAGCTGTTTTTT.

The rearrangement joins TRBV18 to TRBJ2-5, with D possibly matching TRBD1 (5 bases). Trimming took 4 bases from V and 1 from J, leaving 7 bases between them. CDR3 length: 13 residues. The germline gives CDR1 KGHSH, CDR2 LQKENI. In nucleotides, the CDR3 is TGTGCCAGCTCACAACAGGTCCAAGAGACCCAGTACTTC. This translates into CASSQQVQETQYF.

The DNA for the CDR3 is TGTGCCAGCAGTTCCGTGGCCGGGGGAAATGGCTACACCTTC. It codes for CASSSVAGGNGYTF. The chain uses TRBV7-9 and TRBJ1-2, with D maybe TRBD1 (5 bases). The CDR3 runs to 14 residues. Trimming took 6 bases from V and 6 from J, leaving 17 bases between them. Germline assignment: CDR1 SEHNR and CDR2 FQNEAQ (reference sequence).